The 5 T cell receptor beta chains below were found in one sample sequenced in a study of T cell responses to AZD1222 COVID-19 vaccine. Using immunoSEQ multiplex PCR, the repertoire was profiled, and TCRdb retains in-frame clones only, with some absent. The table has 120,000 to 150,000 clones, under 95% seen once. Here the sequenced sample was peripheral blood, taken on day 0 of AZD1222 vaccination. Receptor source: an adult in good health.

The CDR3 DNA is TGTGCCAGCAGTTCCAGGAGGGGTTCGCCCCAGCATTTT. Its protein is CASSSRRGSPQHF. This chain joins TRBV27 and TRBJ1-5, with a weak D call TRBD1 (5 bases). Germline loops: CDR1 MNHEY, CDR2 SMNVEV (reference sequence). V was clipped by 4 bases and J by 9 bases, with 13 bases between them. This CDR3 spans 13 amino acids.

The chain carries TRBV18 and TRBJ2-7; D not resolved. The CDR3 totals 13 residues. CDR1 and CDR2 from the germline V gene are KGHSH and LQKENI. With 0 bases removed from V and 3 bases from J, the gap between germline ends came to 6 bases. The CDR3 here is CASSPPPGYEQYF. CDR3 DNA sequence: TGTGCCAGCTCACCACCGCCAGGCTACGAGCAGTACTTC.

The chain carries TRBV6-2 or TRBV6-3 and TRBJ1-5, with D tentatively TRBD1 (5 bases). V was clipped by 2 bases and J by 0 bases, with 17 bases between them. The CDR3 totals 18 residues. Germline V CDR1 and CDR2: MNHEY, SVGEGT. CDR3 sequence: CASSYERPGRRSNQPQHF. CDR3 DNA sequence: TGTGCCAGCAGTTACGAGAGGCCGGGGCGGCGTAGCAATCAGCCCCAGCATTTT.

V and J are TRBV5-4 and TRBJ2-3, with 9 bases that match TRBD1. The V gene end was trimmed by 4 bases and the J gene end by 5 bases; junction bases not matched to a gene: 8. The V gene's germline CDR1 is SGHNT and CDR2 YYREEE (reference sequence). This CDR3 contains 15 residues. The CDR3 reads CASSPRDRDKDTQYF. In nucleotides, the CDR3 is TGTGCCAGCAGCCCCCGGGACAGGGACAAAGATACGCAGTATTTT.

V gene TRBV19 combines with J gene TRBJ2-1; TRBD2 might be the D (5 bases). This CDR3 comprises 10 residues. Germline CDR1 is LNHDA and CDR2 is SQIVND (reference sequence). The ends were cut back, 4 bases at V and 12 bases at J, with 7 bases in the middle. CDR3: CASSNGLQFF. CDR3 nucleotides: TGTGCCAGTAGTAACGGACTGCAGTTCTTC.